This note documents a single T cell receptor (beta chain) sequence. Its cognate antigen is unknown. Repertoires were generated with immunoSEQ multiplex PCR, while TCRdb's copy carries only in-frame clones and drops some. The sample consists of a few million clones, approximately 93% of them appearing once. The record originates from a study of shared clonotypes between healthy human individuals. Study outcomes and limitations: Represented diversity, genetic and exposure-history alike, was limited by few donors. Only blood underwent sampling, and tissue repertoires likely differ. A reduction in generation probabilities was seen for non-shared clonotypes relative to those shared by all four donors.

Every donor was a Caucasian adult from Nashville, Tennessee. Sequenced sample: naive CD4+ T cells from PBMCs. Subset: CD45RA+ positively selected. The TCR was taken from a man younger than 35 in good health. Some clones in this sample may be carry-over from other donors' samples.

DNA of the CDR3: TGTGCCAGCAGCCCGACCACGGGTGAAGGTGGCTACACCTTC. It specifies CASSPTTGEGGYTF. The rearrangement uses TRBV6-1 and TRBJ1-2, with D unclear. Trimming took 6 bases from V and 7 from J, leaving 18 bases between them. In germline, CDR1 is MNHNS, CDR2 SASEGT. This CDR3 region has 14 residues.